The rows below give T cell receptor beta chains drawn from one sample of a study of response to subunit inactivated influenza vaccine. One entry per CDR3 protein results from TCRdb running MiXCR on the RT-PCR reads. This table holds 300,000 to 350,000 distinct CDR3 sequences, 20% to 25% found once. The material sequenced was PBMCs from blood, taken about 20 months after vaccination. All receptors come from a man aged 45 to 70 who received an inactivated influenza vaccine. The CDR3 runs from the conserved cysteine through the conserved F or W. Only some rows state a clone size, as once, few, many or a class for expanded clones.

CDR3: CATSRVNREETQYF
V: TRBV15
size: -
length: 14
J: TRBJ2-5

CDR3: CSARDGQGAYGYTF
V: TRBV20-1
size: few
length: 14
J: TRBJ1-2

CDR3: CASSLSVAATGELFF
V: TRBV11-1
size: -
length: 15
J: TRBJ2-2

CDR3: CATSRSGSYEQYF
V: TRBV24-1
size: -
length: 13
J: TRBJ2-7

CDR3: CASSQDLAGPRTEAFF
V: TRBV3-1
size: -
length: 16
J: TRBJ1-1

CDR3: CSARDLAGDNSPLHF
V: TRBV20-1
size: -
length: 15
J: TRBJ1-6

CDR3: CATSDSGTSDTDTQYF
V: TRBV24-1
size: few
length: 16
J: TRBJ2-3

CDR3: CASSFGDRSSYNEQFF
V: TRBV5-4
size: -
length: 16
J: TRBJ2-1

CDR3: CASSPGVTEAFF
V: TRBV6-5
size: many
length: 12
J: TRBJ1-1

CDR3: CASTLALAGGPGTDTQYF
V: TRBV11-2
size: -
length: 18
J: TRBJ2-3